This T cell receptor beta chain stems from a study of OX40 agonist ivuxolimab in advanced cancers. Repertoires were generated with immunoSEQ multiplex PCR, while TCRdb's copy carries only in-frame clones and drops some. The data show 25,000 to 30,000 clones, around four fifths seen once. Trimming cost V 3 bases and J 4 bases, with 18 bases left between them. The CDR3 is 16 residues long. Per the germline V gene, CDR1 is LGHNA and CDR2 is YNFKEQ. This clonotype was obtained from an adult with an advanced solid tumor such as melanoma, head and neck, liver or kidney cancer. The chain employs TRBV4-2 and TRBJ1-2, with a weak D call TRBD1 (6 bases). Sequenced here: CD4+ or CD8+ T cells sorted from blood, sampled in a trial of the OX40 agonist ivuxolimab. The CDR3 spells CASSQGGGGQGYGYTF. In nucleotides, the CDR3 is TGTGCCAGCAGCCAGGGAGGAGGGGGGCAGGGCTATGGCTACACCTTC.